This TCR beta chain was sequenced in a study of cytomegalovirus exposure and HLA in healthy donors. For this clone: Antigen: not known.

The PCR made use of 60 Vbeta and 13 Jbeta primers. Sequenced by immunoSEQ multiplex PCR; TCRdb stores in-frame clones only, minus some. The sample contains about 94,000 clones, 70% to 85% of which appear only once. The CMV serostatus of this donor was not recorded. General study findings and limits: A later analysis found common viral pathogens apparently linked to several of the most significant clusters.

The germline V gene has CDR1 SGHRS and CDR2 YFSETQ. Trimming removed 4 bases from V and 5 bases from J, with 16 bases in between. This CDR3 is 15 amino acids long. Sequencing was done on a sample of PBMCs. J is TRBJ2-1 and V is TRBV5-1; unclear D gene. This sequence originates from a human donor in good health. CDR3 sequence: CASSPSGAFNNEQFF. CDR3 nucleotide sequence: TGCGCCAGCAGCCCGTCGGGTGCCTTTAACAATGAGCAGTTCTTC. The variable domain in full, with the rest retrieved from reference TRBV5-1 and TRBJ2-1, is KAGVTQTPRYLIKTRGQQVTLSCSPISGHRSVSWYQQTPGQGLQFLFEYFSETQRNKGNFPGRFSGRQFSNSRSEMNVSTLELGDSALYLCASSPSGAFNNEQFFGPGTRLTVL.